The 16 T cell receptor beta chains below were found in one sample sequenced in a study of CD4 and CD8 cells across lung adenocarcinoma regions. TCRdb analysed the PCR reads with MiXCR anew, one entry per CDR3 protein. The sample records about 12,000 distinct CDR3 sequences, less than 60% being singletons. Sequences were obtained from CD8+ T cells from the margin of a lung tumor. Receptors were obtained from a female donor with lung adenocarcinoma. The CD4 and CD8 labels of this study may be unreliable.

On this clonotype: At one end, the junction sequence differs from germline, possibly due to a read error. The CDR3 nucleotides are TGTGCCAGCGCTGGGGAAAAGAAATACAATGAGCAGTTCTTT. Its protein is CASAGEKKYNEQFF. The rearrangement links TRBV28 to TRBJ2-3; D not resolved. This CDR3 comprises 14 residues. Germline V gene data show CDR1 as MDHEN and CDR2 as SYDVKM.

This clonotype has at least ten counts. The V and J genes are TRBV7-8 and TRBJ2-1; no firm D call. V was cut by 1 base and J by 5 bases, with 12 bases left in between. From germline, CDR1 is SGHVS and CDR2 FQNEAQ. The CDR3 is 15 amino acids. CDR3 residues: CASSLGWAIDNEQFF. The CDR3 DNA is TGTGCCAGCAGCTTAGGCTGGGCAATAGACAATGAGCAGTTCTTC.

Details on this clonotype: One end of the junction is discordant with germline, which a read error may explain. V gene TRBV10-3 combines with J gene TRBJ2-5; TRBD1 or TRBD2 may be the D gene (7 bases each). CDR3 length: 14 residues. Germline-derived CDR1 and CDR2 are ENHRY and SYGVKD. The CDR3 nucleotides read TGTGCCAGTCAGGGGGGGGGTGCCCAAGAGATCCAGTACTTC. Translated: CASQGGGAQEIQYF.

This chain connects TRBV6-2 or TRBV6-3 to TRBJ2-3, with 8 bases fitting TRBD1. The J call is doubtful: the DNA matches TRBJ2-4 better. Germline CDR1 and CDR2: MNHEY and SVGEGT. The length of the CDR3 is 18 residues. CDR3 nucleotides: TGTGCCAGCACCGACAGGGGACTGGCGGTGGGGGCCACAGATACTCAGTACTTC. Translated, it gives CASTDRGLAVGATDTQYF.

The genes are TRBV11-3 and TRBJ2-3; TRBD1 agrees at 7 bases. Germline lookup yields CDR1 SGHNT and CDR2 YENEEA. CDR3 length: 15 amino acids. After removal of 5 bases from V and 2 bases from J, the junction contained 7 bases not matched to a gene. Written as DNA, the CDR3 is TGTGCCAGCAGCCTCACAGGGGTCCCCACAGATACGCAGTATTTT. It is translated as CASSLTGVPTDTQYF.

This clonotype is judged medium-sized. The rearrangement uses TRBV6-5 and TRBJ2-2; 8 nucleotides agree with TRBD2. CDR1 is MNHEY, CDR2 SVGAGI, per germline. V was clipped by 2 bases and J by 7 bases; unmatched bases: 6. CDR3 length: 15 amino acids. For the CDR3, the DNA is TGTGCCAGCAGTTACGTCGGGGGGGGGGTCGGGGAGCTGTTTTTT. Residues: CASSYVGGGVGELFF.

This clonotype has ten or more counts. V gene TRBV6-1 combines with J gene TRBJ1-3, with D maybe TRBD1 (5 bases). V lost 5 bases to trimming and J lost 7 bases, with 18 bases between them. The CDR3 runs to 15 residues. The V gene's germline CDR1 is MNHNS and CDR2 SASEGT. CDR3 sequence: CASSTLASRGNTIYF. The CDR3 region has the DNA TGTGCCAGCAGTACCCTGGCCAGCCGGGGGAACACCATATATTTT.

The V call is TRBV27, the J call TRBJ2-4; no reliable D call. Deletions cut 3 bases from V and 1 base from J, with 7 bases between. The CDR3 has 14 amino acids. Germline assignment: CDR1 MNHEY and CDR2 SMNVEV (reference sequence). CDR3 nucleotides: TGTGCCAGCAGTTTTTCTGGGGCCAAAAACATTCAGTACTTC. This encodes CASSFSGAKNIQYF.

In its sample, this clonotype is medium-sized. The chain combines TRBV12-3 or TRBV12-4 with TRBJ2-1; 11 bases map to TRBD2. The junction had 7 bases not matched to a gene; V was cut back by 3 bases and J by 6 bases. This CDR3 is 16 amino acids long. For the CDR3, the DNA is TGTGCCAGCAGTTTTAGGACTAGCGGGCAAACCAATGAGCAGTTCTTC. Its protein is CASSFRTSGQTNEQFF.

The chain couples TRBV6-5 to TRBJ1-2; the match to TRBD1 covers 9 bases. The CDR3 runs to 16 residues. CDR1 and CDR2 from the germline V gene are MNHEY and SVGAGI. The trim removed 4 bases at V and 0 bases at J, leaving 6 bases unmatched. The CDR3 region has the DNA TGTGCCAGCAGTTCCCCGGGACAGGGAGCTAACTATGGCTACACCTTC. Translating it yields CASSSPGQGANYGYTF.

The chain couples TRBV6-1 to TRBJ2-1, with D maybe TRBD1 (5 bases). V was shortened by 5 bases and J by 6 bases, with 8 bases between the two germline ends. The CDR3 covers 12 residues. The germline V gene has CDR1 MNHNS and CDR2 SASEGT. The CDR3 sequence: CASSTTGNEQFF. The CDR3 DNA follows: TGTGCCAGCAGTACCACAGGCAATGAGCAGTTCTTC.

This clonotype is medium-sized within its sample. The J gene is TRBJ1-4, the V gene TRBV6-6; D gene unclear. The CDR3 runs to 14 residues. Trimming removed 6 bases from V and 0 bases from J, with 8 bases in between. Germline assignment: CDR1 MNHNY and CDR2 SVGAGI (reference sequence). The CDR3 sequence is CASSLLATNEKLFF. CDR3 coding DNA: TGTGCCAGCAGCTTACTGGCAACTAATGAAAAACTGTTTTTT.

This clonotype is medium-sized within its sample. The chain employs TRBV7-6 and TRBJ2-3, with D perhaps assigned TRBD1 or TRBD2 (6 bases each). The V end was cut by 5 bases, the J end by 0 bases, with 15 bases between. The CDR3 has 16 amino acids. Germline V gene sequence: CDR1 SGHVS, CDR2 FNYEAQ. The CDR3 DNA reads TGTGCCAGCAGCCCTGGGTGGGGGGCCAGCACAGATACGCAGTATTTT. Its protein is CASSPGWGASTDTQYF.

This clonotype was counted ten times or more. The chain uses TRBV6-5 and TRBJ2-3; TRBD1 might be the D (5 bases). Germline assignment: CDR1 MNHEY and CDR2 SVGAGI. This CDR3 has 12 residues. The V end lost 5 bases, the J end lost 10 bases, and 13 bases lay between the germline ends. CDR3 in amino acids: CASSRPRDPQYF. Here the CDR3 DNA reads TGTGCCAGCAGTCGACCCAGGGATCCGCAGTATTTT.

This chain uses TRBV10-1 with TRBJ2-3; possibly TRBD1 or TRBD2 for D (6 bases each). The DNA end is more similar to TRBJ2-7, so the J call may be wrong. The germline V gene has CDR1 WNHNN and CDR2 SYGVQD (reference sequence). CDR3 length equals 16 residues. The CDR3 loop reads CASGGIGGGDPDTQYF. In DNA, the CDR3 is TGCGCCAGCGGGGGGATCGGGGGCGGGGACCCAGATACGCAGTACTTC.

This clonotype occurred many times. The chain has TRBV27 and TRBJ2-5; D gene uncertain. V was clipped by 2 bases and J by 5 bases, with 0 bases between them. CDR3 length equals 10 residues. Germline lookup yields CDR1 MNHEY and CDR2 SMNVEV (reference sequence). For the CDR3, the DNA is TGTGCCAGCAGTTTAGAGACCCAGTACTTC. Amino acids: CASSLETQYF.